The 5 T cell receptor beta chains given below trace back to one sample, sequenced in a study of glioma-infiltrating T cells. TCR alpha and beta CDR3 regions were amplified from RNA using iRepertoire nested multiplex PCR. TCRdb redid the calling of the multiplex PCR reads with MiXCR, one entry per CDR3 protein. The profile shows roughly 350,000 distinct CDR3 sequences, roughly 41% of them singletons. Sequenced input: glioma tissue, nonneoplastic brain tissue, or PBMCs (not recorded which). These TCRs come from a human donor with low-grade glioma or glioblastoma, undergoing nonglioma brain surgery, or in good health (not recorded which).

This clonotype showed up just a few times. The V and J genes are TRBV28 and TRBJ2-3, with D perhaps matching TRBD2 (6 bases). This CDR3 spans 14 amino acids. Germline V lookup: CDR1 MDHEN, CDR2 SYDVKM. V dropped 5 bases and J dropped 3 bases, with 12 bases sitting between them. The CDR3 sequence: CASSLGGGTDTQYF. The CDR3 DNA sequence: TGTGCCAGCAGTCTCGGGGGTGGGACAGATACGCAGTATTTT.

V usage is TRBV4-3 and J usage is TRBJ2-7, with D maybe TRBD1 (7 bases). Germline V CDR1 and CDR2: LGHNA, YSLEER. This CDR3 has 14 residues. The germline V and J ends were trimmed by 4 bases and 5 bases, with 15 bases remaining between them. CDR3 amino acids: CASSRESGGHEQYF. CDR3 nucleotides: TGCGCCAGCAGCCGGGAGTCAGGGGGGCACGAGCAGTACTTC.

The rearrangement links TRBV28 to TRBJ1-4; TRBD1 agrees at 8 bases. From germline, CDR1 is MDHEN and CDR2 SYDVKM. With V trimmed by 3 bases and J by 8 bases, 14 bases remained unmatched. The CDR3 has 17 amino acids. The CDR3 protein is CASSFRQGALKGEKLFF. Here the CDR3 DNA reads TGTGCCAGCAGTTTCCGGCAGGGGGCCCTCAAGGGAGAAAAACTGTTTTTT.

The chain employs TRBV7-2 and TRBJ2-1, with TRBD2 identical over 10 bases. The length of the CDR3 is 16 residues. Germline trimming cut 3 bases from V and 1 base from J; bases unmatched to any gene: 3. CDR1 is SGHTA, CDR2 FQGNSA, per germline. The CDR3 region is CASSFQGLASYNEQFF. CDR3 nucleotides: TGTGCCAGCAGCTTCCAGGGACTAGCGTCCTACAATGAGCAGTTCTTC.

The genes are TRBV27 and TRBJ2-4; the D gene could be TRBD1 or TRBD2 (5 bases each). There are 16 residues in the CDR3. Germline CDR1 reads MNHEY; CDR2 reads SMNVEV (reference sequence). Between the trimmed V and J ends, which lost 9 bases and 0 bases, there was a span of 18 bases. The CDR3 coding sequence is TGTGCCAGTAGTATGGCCAGGGACCTAGCCAAAAACATTCAGTACTTC. It codes for CASSMARDLAKNIQYF.